The T cell receptor beta chain described here comes from a study of blood T cell repertoires in COVID-19. Participant ages covered about 18 to 100 years across about 25 US areas. Original processing notes: Cell counts per sample came from amplifying reference gene primers. The data were produced by immunoSEQ multiplex PCR, yet TCRdb's version contains in-frame clones alone and is incomplete. Clone size and V and J calls were adopted from that table, with D and trimming inferred from the DNA. This repertoire shows hundreds of thousands of clones, 85% to 90% found once; its top ten account for roughly 1%. The clonotype comes from a man between 18 and 35 years old who had recovered from COVID-19. Sequencing was performed on PBMCs or T cells enriched from blood (not recorded which).

CDR3 loop: CSVNKQGRKYGYTF. The CDR3 coding sequence is TGCAGCGTTAATAAACAGGGAAGGAAATATGGCTACACCTTC. V usage is TRBV29-1 and J usage is TRBJ1-2; TRBD1 is a possible D gene (6 bases). CDR1 and CDR2 (germline): SQVTM, ANQGSEA. This CDR3 has 14 residues. Trimming cost V 5 bases and J 5 bases, with 18 bases left between them.